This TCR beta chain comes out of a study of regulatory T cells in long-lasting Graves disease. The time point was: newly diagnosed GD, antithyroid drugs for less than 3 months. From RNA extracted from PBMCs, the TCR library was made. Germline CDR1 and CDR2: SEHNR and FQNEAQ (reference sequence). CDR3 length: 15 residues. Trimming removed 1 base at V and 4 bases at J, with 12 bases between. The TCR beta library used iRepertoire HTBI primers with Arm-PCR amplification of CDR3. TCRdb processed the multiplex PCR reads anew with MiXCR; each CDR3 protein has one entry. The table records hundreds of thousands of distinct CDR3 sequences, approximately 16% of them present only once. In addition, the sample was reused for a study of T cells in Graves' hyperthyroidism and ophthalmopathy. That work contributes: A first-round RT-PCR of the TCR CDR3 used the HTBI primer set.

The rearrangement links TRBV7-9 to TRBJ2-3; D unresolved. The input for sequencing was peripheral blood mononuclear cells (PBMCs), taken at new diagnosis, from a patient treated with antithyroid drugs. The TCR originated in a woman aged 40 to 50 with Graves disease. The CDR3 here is CASSLDWSVADTQYF. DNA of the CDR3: TGTGCCAGCAGCTTAGACTGGTCTGTGGCAGATACGCAGTATTTT.